The clone carrying this T cell receptor (beta chain) was seen only a few times. The antigen remains unidentified. One entry per CDR3 protein results from TCRdb running MiXCR on the reads. The table shows around 500,000 distinct CDR3 sequences, with 42% occurring only once. CDR1 and CDR2 from the germline V gene are SEHNR and FQNEAQ (reference sequence). Losses at the gene ends were 5 bases for V and 10 bases for J; bases not matched to a gene: 13. CDR3 length: 16 amino acids. The data stem from a study of T cell repertoires in cytomegalovirus infection. For the study at large: Selection of CMV epitopes for the study included recently identified HLA-C-restricted and well-studied HLA-B-restricted ones. Signatures in public TCR beta sequences pointed to both CMV infection and matching HLA type. Study findings and constraints: HLA-C-restricted CMV clonotypes gave the most frequent clonotype in two of eight donors. There were carriers of CMV plus the relevant HLA, and cumulative public TCR beta family frequency identified them.

The sample was cultured PBMCs, taken from culture after CMV antigen stimulation. This TCR derives from a human donor in good health (CMV status not recorded). Some clones in this sample may be carry-over from other donors' samples. The chain employs TRBV7-9 and TRBJ2-1; TRBD2 aligns across 11 bases. Here the CDR3 reads CASSGGLAERNREQFF. As DNA, the CDR3 is TGTGCCAGCAGCGGGGGACTAGCGGAGAGGAATCGCGAGCAGTTCTTC.